These 2 T cell receptor beta chains were all obtained from the same sample, sequenced in a study of blood T cell repertoires in COVID-19. Measured with immunoSEQ multiplex PCR; TCRdb has only the in-frame clones, and not every one. Among roughly 230,000 clones listed, 65% to 85% were seen once. Material: PBMCs or T cells enriched from blood (not recorded which). The receptors derive from a man aged 50 to 59 who had recovered from COVID-19.

Worth noting for this clone: The same CDR3 arises from other DNA sequences in this sample as well. The V gene is TRBV5-5, the J gene TRBJ1-5; 9 nucleotides align to TRBD1. J lost 7 bases, V lost 2 bases, and 4 bases had no gene match. The CDR3 has 14 amino acids. Germline CDR1 and CDR2: SGHKS and YYEKEE (reference sequence). CDR3 coding DNA: TGTGCCAGCAGCTTTAGACAGGGGGGACAGCCCCAGCATTTT. Amino acids: CASSFRQGGQPQHF.

V and J are TRBV29-1 and TRBJ1-2; TRBD1 agrees at 9 bases. CDR1 is SQVTM, CDR2 ANQGSEA, per germline. The CDR3 loop spans 16 amino acids. The ends lost 4 bases at V and 2 bases at J; junction bases unmatched: 11. CDR3 region: CSVGYLGTGTNYGYTF. As DNA, the CDR3 is TGCAGCGTTGGTTACTTAGGGACAGGGACCAACTATGGCTACACCTTC.